Detailed here is one T cell receptor beta chain. Donors comprised only Caucasian adults living in Nashville, Tennessee. For unsorted samples, genomic DNA was extracted from tens of millions of PBMCs. The data were taken from a study of shared clonotypes between healthy human individuals. The germline V and J ends were trimmed by 2 bases and 0 bases, with 5 bases remaining between them. Germline V CDR1 and CDR2: MRHNA, SNTAGT. This CDR3 is 15 amino acids long. The assay was run at deep level. Repertoires were generated with immunoSEQ multiplex PCR, while TCRdb's copy carries only in-frame clones and drops some. Here the sample spans about 470,000 clones, about 76% being singletons.

The chain joins TRBV6-4 to TRBJ2-6; D unclear. Specimen: PBMCs. The clonotype originates from a woman in her 40s in good health. Some clones in this sample may be carry-over from other donors' samples. The CDR3 DNA is TGTGCCAGCAGTGACACACTCTCTGGGGCCAACGTCCTGACTTTC. It translates to CASSDTLSGANVLTF.